This TCR beta chain was captured by sequencing in a study of spatial heterogeneity in lung cancer. Looking at the study overall: Fewer alpha-chain than beta-chain sequences were consistently detected.

In the case of this clonotype: Antigen: not known. This beta chain is an off-target read within a library intended for alpha chains, so its frequency means little.

Whole-study results and caveats: Ubiquitous, expanded tumor-derived TCRs were more frequently observed in blood at resection than at follow-up.

The CDR3 loop spans 12 amino acids. The ends were cut back, 5 bases at V and 13 bases at J, with 17 bases in the middle. Every molecule of TCR cDNA had its own unique molecular identifier. TCRdb reprocessed the 5' RACE reads with MiXCR, giving one entry per CDR3 protein. The sample lists 550 to 650 distinct CDR3 sequences, around 82% occurring once. The sample's time point: sample taken at primary tumor resection. The study sequenced unsorted whole RNA from tumor, nontumor lung or frozen PBMC. The chain carries TRBV12-3 or TRBV12-4 and TRBJ1-1; perhaps TRBD1 as D (5 bases). The sequencing here drew on PBMCs, taken at surgery. This sequence was found in a female donor with early-stage non-small cell lung cancer. The CDR3 bases are TGTGCCAGCAGTCCCCAGGGACTGGGTTGTTTCTTT. It encodes CASSPQGLGCFF.